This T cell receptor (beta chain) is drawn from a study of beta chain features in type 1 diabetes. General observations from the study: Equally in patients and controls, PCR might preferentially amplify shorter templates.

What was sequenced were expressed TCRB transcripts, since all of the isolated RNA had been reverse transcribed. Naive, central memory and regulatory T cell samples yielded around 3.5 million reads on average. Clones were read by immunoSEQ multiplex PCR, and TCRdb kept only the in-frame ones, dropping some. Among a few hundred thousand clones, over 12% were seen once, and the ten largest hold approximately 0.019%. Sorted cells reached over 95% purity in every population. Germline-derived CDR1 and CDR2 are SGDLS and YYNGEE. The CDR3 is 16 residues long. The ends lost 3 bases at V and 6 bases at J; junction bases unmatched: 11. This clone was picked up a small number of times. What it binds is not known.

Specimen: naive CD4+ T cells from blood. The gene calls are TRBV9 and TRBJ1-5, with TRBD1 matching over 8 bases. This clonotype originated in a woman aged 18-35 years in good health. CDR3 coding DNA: TGTGCCAGCAGCGCAGGACAGGGAATGGCGGGTCAGCCCCAGCATTTT. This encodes CASSAGQGMAGQPQHF.